Each of the 23 T cell receptor beta chains below was sequenced from the same sample in a study of cytomegalovirus exposure and HLA in healthy donors. A multiplex PCR was run with 60 Vbeta primers and 13 Jbeta primers. Clones were read by immunoSEQ multiplex PCR, and TCRdb kept only the in-frame ones, dropping some. This sample has about 200,000 clones, with 65% to 85% found just once. Sequenced: PBMCs. The receptor set was obtained from a middle-aged man in good health and CMV-seronegative.

The chain recombines TRBV19 with TRBJ1-5; possibly TRBD1 for D (6 bases). The CDR3 totals 16 residues. Looked up from germline, CDR1 is LNHDA and CDR2 is SQIVND (reference sequence). Trimming took off 3 bases at V and 0 bases at J, with 12 bases between the two ends. CDR3 in DNA: TGTGCCAGTAGTATGCTGGGACAAATTAGCAATCAGCCCCAGCATTTT. Translating gives CASSMLGQISNQPQHF.

This clone was recorded once. V gene TRBV28 combines with J gene TRBJ1-3; D is possibly TRBD1 (6 bases). The V end was cut by 2 bases, the J end by 4 bases, with 12 bases between. The CDR3 is 15 residues long. Looked up from germline, CDR1 is MDHEN and CDR2 is SYDVKM. The CDR3 loop reads CASSLPTTGGNTIYF. As DNA, the CDR3 is TGTGCCAGCAGTTTACCAACGACAGGAGGAAACACCATATATTTT.

The J gene is TRBJ2-1, the V gene TRBV5-1; 15 bases are shared with TRBD2. V shed 4 bases, J shed 15 bases, and the junction held 11 bases outside the gene matches. This CDR3 spans 15 amino acids. Germline CDR1 SGHRS, CDR2 YFSETQ. CDR3 sequence (DNA): TGCGCCAGCAGCCTAGAGTGGACTAGCGGGAGGGCCTGGTTCTTC. It yields the protein CASSLEWTSGRAWFF.

The rearrangement joins TRBV6-5 to TRBJ2-2; a weak D match, TRBD2 (6 bases). Germline-derived CDR1 and CDR2 are MNHEY and SVGAGI. The CDR3 consists of 16 residues. V gave up 4 bases and J gave up 1 base, with 13 bases separating them. CDR3 amino acids: CASSFTGTLNTGELFF. CDR3 nucleotide sequence: TGTGCCAGCAGTTTCACCGGGACTCTGAACACCGGGGAGCTGTTTTTT.

This chain uses TRBV27 with TRBJ2-7, with D possibly being TRBD1 (5 bases). The CDR3 totals 13 residues. Germline lookup yields CDR1 MNHEY and CDR2 SMNVEV (reference sequence). V lost 4 bases and J 6 bases, leaving 13 bases between the germline ends. The CDR3, as DNA: TGTGCCAGCAGTTGGGCAGGGAAGGGCGAGCAGTACTTC. This gives the protein CASSWAGKGEQYF.

The V call is TRBV5-1, the J call TRBJ2-3; possibly TRBD2 for D (6 bases). Germline V gene lookup returns CDR1 SGHRS and CDR2 YFSETQ. The germline V and J ends were trimmed by 5 bases and 2 bases, with 15 bases remaining between them. The CDR3 has 15 amino acids. The CDR3 here is CASRGVTSNTDTQYF. The CDR3 DNA follows: TGCGCCAGCAGGGGGGTGACTAGTAACACAGATACGCAGTATTTT.

CDR3 DNA sequence: TGTGCCAGCAGCTTATGGAGCGGGAGAATGAACACCGGGGAGCTGTTTTTT. Amino acids: CASSLWSGRMNTGELFF. J is TRBJ2-2 and V is TRBV7-7; 8 bases map to TRBD2. The junction had 6 bases not matched to a gene; V was cut back by 2 bases and J by 1 base. CDR3 length: 17 amino acids. Per the germline V gene, CDR1 is SSHAT and CDR2 is FNYEAQ (reference sequence).

This clone turned up a few times. The V gene is TRBV28, the J gene TRBJ2-1; weak D call: TRBD2 (5 bases). Trimming removed 5 bases at V and 0 bases at J, with 14 bases between. There are 16 residues in the CDR3. Looked up from germline, CDR1 is MDHEN and CDR2 is SYDVKM. The CDR3 sequence: CASSPPESGSYNEQFF. In DNA form, the CDR3 reads TGTGCCAGCAGTCCCCCAGAGAGCGGCTCCTACAATGAGCAGTTCTTC.

This clone was observed a single time. This chain links TRBV14 with TRBJ2-1; 9 bases line up with TRBD2. Per the germline V gene, CDR1 is SGHDN and CDR2 is FVKESK. This CDR3 comprises 15 residues. The J segment lost 3 bases and the V segment lost 6 bases, leaving 6 bases of the junction unmatched. CDR3 nucleotides: TGTGCCAGCAGATCAACTAGCGGGCTCTACAATGAGCAGTTCTTC. Translation gives CASRSTSGLYNEQFF.

This chain links TRBV4-1 with TRBJ2-5, with 7 bases matching TRBD1. CDR3 size: 13 residues. The V gene's germline CDR1 is MGHRA and CDR2 YSYEKL. The J segment lost 5 bases and the V segment lost 3 bases, leaving 3 bases of the junction unmatched. CDR3 bases: TGCGCCAGCAGCCATCCCAGGGGGGAGACCCAGTACTTC. It encodes CASSHPRGETQYF.

This rearrangement joins TRBV6-5 to TRBJ1-2; D remains ambiguous. Per germline, CDR1 MNHEY and CDR2 SVGAGI. This CDR3 is 14 amino acids long. The ends were cut back, 2 bases at V and 2 bases at J, with 9 bases in the middle. The CDR3 sequence is CASSYGLSNYGYTF. In DNA form, the CDR3 reads TGTGCCAGCAGTTACGGCCTTTCCAACTATGGCTACACCTTC.

A single count supports this clone. This CDR3 reads CVRRDSLYEQYF. In DNA form, the CDR3 reads TGTGTTCGTCGGGACAGCCTCTACGAGCAGTACTTC. The chain carries TRBV12-5 and TRBJ2-7; the match to TRBD1 covers 7 bases. The CDR3 contains 12 residues. In germline, CDR1 is LGHNT, CDR2 FRNRAP.

CDR3 amino acids: CASTRDGGYNQPQHF. The DNA for the CDR3 is TGTGCCAGCACCCGGGACGGGGGATACAATCAGCCCCAGCATTTT. The chain recombines TRBV7-2 with TRBJ1-5; tentative D call: TRBD1 (5 bases). Germline V gives CDR1 SGHTA, CDR2 FQGNSA. V lost 7 bases, J lost 3 bases, and 16 bases lay in between. The CDR3 sequence is 15 residues long.

The rearrangement links TRBV6-4 to TRBJ1-5; 7 bases match TRBD1. Germline CDR1 is MRHNA and CDR2 is SNTAGT. The CDR3 is made up of 15 amino acids. J lost 5 bases, V lost 9 bases, and 13 bases had no gene match. CDR3 protein: CARRGRDEGHQPQHF. For the CDR3, the DNA is TGTGCCAGAAGGGGGCGCGACGAAGGGCATCAGCCCCAGCATTTT.

The gene calls are TRBV4-1 and TRBJ1-2; D is unresolved. The CDR3 loop spans 17 amino acids. CDR1 is MGHRA and CDR2 is YSYEKL in the germline V gene. The V end was cut by 1 base, the J end by 0 bases, with 15 bases between. The CDR3 loop reads CASSQAGRQITNYGYTF. The CDR3 nucleotides are TGCGCCAGCAGCCAAGCTGGCAGGCAGATAACTAACTATGGCTACACCTTC.

The rearrangement links TRBV28 to TRBJ1-5; D call uncertain. The ends were cut back, 4 bases at V and 2 bases at J, with 15 bases in the middle. Per the germline V gene, CDR1 is MDHEN and CDR2 is SYDVKM. The CDR3 covers 16 residues. DNA of the CDR3: TGTGCCAGCAGTTCCCGAGGCCCTTTGGGCAATCAGCCCCAGCATTTT. It codes for CASSSRGPLGNQPQHF.

This clone was counted a single time. The chain has TRBV5-1 and TRBJ2-5; possibly TRBD2 for D (5 bases). CDR1 SGHRS and CDR2 YFSETQ come from the germline V gene. The V gene lost 4 bases and the J gene lost 4 bases, with 14 bases spanning the gap. This CDR3 spans 14 amino acids. CDR3 sequence: CASSDGVGPETQYF. DNA for the CDR3: TGCGCCAGCAGCGACGGGGTAGGGCCAGAGACCCAGTACTTC.

The chain has TRBV7-9 and TRBJ2-7; 8 nucleotides agree with TRBD1. This CDR3 has 14 amino acids. V lost 3 bases and J lost 2; bases outside the gene matches: 3. Germline values: CDR1 SEHNR, CDR2 FQNEAQ (reference sequence). The CDR3 DNA follows: TGTGCCAGCAGCTTCCGGGACAGGCCCTACGAGCAGTACTTC. Its translation is CASSFRDRPYEQYF.

The count of this clone is one. The chain has TRBV9 and TRBJ2-2; D ambiguous. V lost 5 bases and J lost 0, with 11 bases in between. The germline CDR1 and CDR2 sequences are SGDLS and YYNGEE. This CDR3 comprises 15 residues. CDR3 residues: CASRFTVANTGELFF. The CDR3, as DNA: TGTGCCAGCAGGTTCACAGTCGCGAACACCGGGGAGCTGTTTTTT.

The chain combines TRBV30 with TRBJ2-3; D possibly corresponds to TRBD1 (5 bases). Germline V lookup: CDR1 GTSNPN, CDR2 SVGIG (reference sequence). Between the trimmed V and J ends, which lost 3 bases and 6 bases, there was a span of 16 bases. This CDR3 contains 14 residues. CDR3 DNA sequence: TGTGCCTGGAGCCAGGGATACGCCTCGGATACGCAGTATTTT. As protein: CAWSQGYASDTQYF.

The chain couples TRBV10-1 to TRBJ2-5, with D tentatively TRBD1 (7 bases). The J call may be in error: the DNA end matches TRBJ2-7 better. Germline-derived CDR1 and CDR2 are WNHNN and SYGVQD (reference sequence). This CDR3 contains 15 residues. This chain's CDR3 is CASSELQGRIYEQYF. CDR3 in DNA: TGCGCCAGCAGTGAGCTACAGGGGAGGATCTACGAGCAGTACTTC.

V is TRBV27 and J is TRBJ2-3; weak D call: TRBD1 (5 bases). Germline V lookup: CDR1 MNHEY, CDR2 SMNVEV (reference sequence). The V end was cut by 0 bases, the J end by 0 bases, with 10 bases between. This CDR3 is built from 16 residues. The CDR3 sequence is CASSLSAGFSTDTQYF. The CDR3, as DNA: TGTGCCAGCAGTTTATCAGCAGGGTTTAGCACAGATACGCAGTATTTT.

The chain combines TRBV9 with TRBJ2-2; TRBD2 matches at 7 bases. The germline V gene encodes CDR1 SGDLS and CDR2 YYNGEE. V was pared by 0 bases and J by 3 bases, with 5 bases of the junction left unmatched. CDR3 size: 16 residues. CDR3 sequence: CASSVEGGRYTGELFF. CDR3 in DNA: TGTGCCAGCAGCGTAGAGGGCGGGAGATACACCGGGGAGCTGTTTTTT.